This entry concerns a single TCR beta chain. These data originate in a study of OX40 agonist ivuxolimab in advanced cancers. Trimming cost V 5 bases and J 7 bases, with 15 bases left between them. There are 13 residues in the CDR3. Per the germline V gene, CDR1 is SGHTA and CDR2 is FQGNSA. Libraries were prepared by immunoSEQ multiplex PCR; TCRdb keeps only in-frame clonotypes and omits some of them. The table shows 69,000 or so clones, with about four fifths occurring only once. The chain employs TRBV7-2 and TRBJ2-7; no reliable D call. The source is an adult with an advanced solid tumor such as melanoma, head and neck, liver or kidney cancer. The specimen was CD4+ or CD8+ T cells sorted from blood, collected in a trial of the OX40 agonist ivuxolimab. The CDR3 spells CASSRPPGWEQYF. CDR3 coding DNA: TGTGCCAGCAGCCGACCTCCTGGCTGGGAGCAGTACTTC.